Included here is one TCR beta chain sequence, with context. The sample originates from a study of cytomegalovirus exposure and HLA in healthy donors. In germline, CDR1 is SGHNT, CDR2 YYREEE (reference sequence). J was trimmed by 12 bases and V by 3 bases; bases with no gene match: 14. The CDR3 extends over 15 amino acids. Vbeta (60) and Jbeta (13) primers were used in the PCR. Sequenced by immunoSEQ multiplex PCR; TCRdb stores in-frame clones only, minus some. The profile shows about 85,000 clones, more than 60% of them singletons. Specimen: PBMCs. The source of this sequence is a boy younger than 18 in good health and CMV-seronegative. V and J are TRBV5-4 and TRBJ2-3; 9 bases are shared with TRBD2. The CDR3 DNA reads TGTGCCAGCAGCTGGGACACTAGCGGGCTGGCAATTCAGTATTTT. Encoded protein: CASSWDTSGLAIQYF.